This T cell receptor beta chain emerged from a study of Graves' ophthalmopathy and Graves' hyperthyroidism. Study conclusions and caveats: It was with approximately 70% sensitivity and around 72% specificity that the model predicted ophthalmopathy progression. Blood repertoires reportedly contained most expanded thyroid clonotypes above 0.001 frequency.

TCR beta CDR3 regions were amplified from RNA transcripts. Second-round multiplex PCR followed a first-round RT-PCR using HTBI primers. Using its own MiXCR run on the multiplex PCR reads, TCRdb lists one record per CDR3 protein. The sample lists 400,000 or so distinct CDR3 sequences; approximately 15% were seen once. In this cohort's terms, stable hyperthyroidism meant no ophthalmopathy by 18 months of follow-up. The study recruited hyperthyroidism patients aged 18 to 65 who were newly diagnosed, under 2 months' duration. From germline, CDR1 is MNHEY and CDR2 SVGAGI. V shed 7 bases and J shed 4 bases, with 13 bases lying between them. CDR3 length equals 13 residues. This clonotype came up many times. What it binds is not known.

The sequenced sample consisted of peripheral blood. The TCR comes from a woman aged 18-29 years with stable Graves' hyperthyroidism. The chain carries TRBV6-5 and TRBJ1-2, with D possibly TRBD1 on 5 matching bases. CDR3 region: CASKLDSLYGYTF. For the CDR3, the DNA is TGTGCCAGCAAGTTAGACAGCCTCTATGGCTACACCTTC.